The rows below give T cell receptor beta chains drawn from one sample of a study of T cell responses to AZD1222 COVID-19 vaccine. Sequencing used immunoSEQ multiplex PCR; TCRdb keeps in-frame clones, though not all of them. Of approximately 120,000 clones listed, approximately 85% were seen once; the top ten hold roughly 13%. The sample consisted of peripheral blood, taken on day 0 of MenACWY control vaccination. The source is an adult in good health. Both conserved end residues are part of each CDR3. A D gene is named only where the DNA matches it firmly. Clone sizes are given selectively: once, few, many, or a class where the clone is expanded.

d_call j_call clone_size v_call cdr3_aa cdr3_nt
. TRBJ1-6 . TRBV19 CASSRSSYNSPLHF TGTGCCAGTAGTAGGAGCTCCTATAATTCACCCCTCCACTTT
. TRBJ1-6 . TRBV3-1/TRBV3-2 CASSQVPASRASPLHF TGTGCCAGCAGCCAAGTCCCTGCCAGCAGGGCTTCACCCCTCCACTTT
TRBD1 TRBJ1-2 . TRBV24-1 CATSDIGRGNYGYTF TGTGCCACCAGTGATATAGGCAGGGGGAACTATGGCTACACCTTC
. TRBJ2-3 . TRBV6-2/TRBV6-3 CASSYGLGSTDTQYF TGTGCCAGCAGTTACGGCCTGGGGAGCACAGATACGCAGTATTTT
. TRBJ2-3 once TRBV19 CASRNRGGSTDTQYF TGTGCCAGTAGAAACAGGGGGGGTAGCACAGATACGCAGTATTTT
. TRBJ2-1 . TRBV6-4 CASSVEEGYNEQFF TGTGCCAGCAGTGTTGAGGAAGGTTACAATGAGCAGTTCTTC
. TRBJ1-4 . TRBV6-5 CASSQGLGEKLFF TGTGCCAGCAGCCAGGGATTGGGTGAAAAACTGTTTTTT
. TRBJ1-5 . TRBV6-5 CASSSSTYSNQPQHF TGTGCCAGCAGTTCCTCGACGTATAGCAATCAGCCCCAGCATTTT
. TRBJ1-2 . TRBV25-1 CASSAGVGLLGYGYTF TGTGCCAGCAGTGCAGGAGTAGGTCTTCTTGGATATGGCTACACCTTC
. TRBJ1-5 . TRBV12-3/TRBV12-4 CASTTEEAPQHF TGTGCCAGCACCACGGAAGAGGCGCCCCAGCATTTT
. TRBJ1-1 . TRBV5-1 CASSLDRRDTEAFF TGCGCCAGCAGCTTAGACCGCAGGGACACTGAAGCTTTCTTT
TRBD1 TRBJ2-7 few TRBV5-1 CASRLRDSTTYEQYF TGCGCCAGCAGACTACGGGACAGTACGACCTACGAGCAGTACTTC
. TRBJ1-1 . TRBV7-9 CASSFGVHMNTEAFF TGTGCCAGCAGCTTTGGGGTTCACATGAACACTGAAGCTTTCTTT
TRBD1 TRBJ2-7 . TRBV7-6 CASSWRQGGVYEQYF TGTGCCAGCAGCTGGCGACAGGGCGGAGTCTACGAGCAGTACTTC
TRBD2 TRBJ2-7 once TRBV7-8 CASSLSPSGGDYEQYF TGTGCCAGCAGCTTATCGCCTAGCGGGGGTGATTACGAGCAGTACTTC
. TRBJ1-1 few TRBV7-2 CASSLGLMNTEAFF TGTGCCAGCAGCTTAGGGTTAATGAACACTGAAGCTTTCTTT
. TRBJ2-7 once TRBV5-4 CASSLGGYEQYF TGTGCCAGCAGCTTGGGCGGGTACGAGCAGTACTTC
. TRBJ2-1 . TRBV5-4 CASSDLGEQFF TGTGCCAGCAGCGACTTGGGTGAGCAGTTCTTC
TRBD2 TRBJ2-2 once TRBV7-2 CASSLRSGGITGELFF TGTGCCAGCAGCTTGAGGAGCGGGGGGATTACCGGGGAGCTGTTTTTT
. TRBJ2-1 . TRBV20-1 CSARDRREQFF TGCAGTGCTAGAGATAGGAGAGAGCAGTTCTTC
. TRBJ2-5 . TRBV7-2 CASSLNRRGRGETQYF TGTGCCAGCAGCTTAAACAGGAGGGGACGAGGGGAGACCCAGTACTTC
. TRBJ1-4 . TRBV5-5 CASRSGQLNEKLFF TGTGCCAGCAGGTCCGGACAGCTTAATGAAAAACTGTTTTTT
. TRBJ2-7 . TRBV7-8 CASSRLLSYEQYF TGTGCCAGCAGCCGACTTTTGTCCTACGAGCAGTACTTC
. TRBJ1-1 . TRBV30 CAWSGVHVEAFF TGTGCCTGGAGTGGCGTCCACGTAGAAGCTTTCTTT
. TRBJ1-2 . TRBV4-3 CASSLTGRHYGYTF TGCGCCAGCAGCCTTACCGGGAGACACTATGGCTACACCTTC
. TRBJ1-5 . TRBV6-4 CASSDGNNQPQHF TGTGCCAGCAGTGACGGCAACAATCAGCCCCAGCATTTT
. TRBJ2-5 . TRBV7-2 CASSFRYQETQYF TGTGCCAGCAGCTTTAGGTACCAAGAGACCCAGTACTTC
. TRBJ1-6 . TRBV5-1 CASSLAGSLGTRNSPLHF TGCGCCAGCAGCTTGGCCGGTTCCCTCGGTACACGAAATTCACCCCTCCACTTT
. TRBJ1-1 . TRBV12-3/TRBV12-4 CASSFLAEAFF .
. TRBJ2-1 . TRBV4-3 CASSQVTGNNEQFF TGCGCCAGCAGCCAAGTAACAGGCAACAATGAGCAGTTCTTC
. TRBJ2-4 . TRBV6-6 CASDRDTHNIQYF TGTGCCAGCGACCGGGACACCCATAACATTCAGTACTTC
. TRBJ2-7 once TRBV5-4 CASSLVYKGTYEQYF TGTGCCAGCAGCTTGGTTTATAAGGGGACCTACGAGCAGTACTTC
TRBD1 TRBJ1-3 . TRBV19 CASSISPGQGNTIYF TGTGCCAGTAGTATTTCACCGGGACAGGGAAACACCATATATTTT
. TRBJ2-5 . TRBV5-6 CASSLGGLQETQYF TGTGCCAGCAGCTTGGGTGGGCTACAAGAGACCCAGTACTTC
. TRBJ1-2 . TRBV14 CASSQDLTANYGYTF TGTGCCAGCAGCCAAGATCTTACAGCTAACTATGGCTACACCTTC
. TRBJ2-6 . TRBV7-3 CASSSTASGANVLTF TGTGCCAGCAGTAGCACAGCCTCTGGGGCCAACGTCCTGACTTTC
TRBD1 TRBJ1-5 . TRBV6-6 CASSIPGTGFNQPQHF TGTGCCAGCAGTATCCCCGGGACAGGGTTCAATCAGCCCCAGCATTTT
. TRBJ1-5 . TRBV5-6 CASSWGYFGRGVNQPQHF TGTGCCAGCAGCTGGGGGTATTTTGGGCGAGGGGTAAATCAGCCCCAGCATTTT
TRBD1 TRBJ2-7 . TRBV7-2 CASSLTGQAYEQYF TGTGCCAGCAGCTTGACAGGGCAGGCCTACGAGCAGTACTTC
TRBD1 TRBJ2-7 . TRBV28 CASSRYPTGTYEQYF TGTGCCAGCAGCCGCTACCCGACAGGGACCTACGAGCAGTACTTC
. TRBJ1-2 . TRBV14 CASSHPRDTLYGYTF TGTGCCAGCAGCCATCCCCGGGACACGCTATATGGCTACACCTTC
. TRBJ1-2 . TRBV30 CAQEGGAQMESGYTF TGTGCCCAAGAGGGGGGGGCGCAGATGGAGAGTGGCTACACCTTC
. TRBJ2-7 . TRBV11-3 CASSYQTYYEQYF TGTGCCAGCAGCTATCAGACGTACTACGAGCAGTACTTC
. TRBJ2-1 . TRBV4-1 CASSSRGGGGDNEQFF TGCGCCAGCAGCTCCCGTGGGGGCGGGGGAGACAATGAGCAGTTCTTC
. TRBJ1-5 few TRBV5-5 CASSLMWEGGQPQHF TGTGCCAGCAGCTTGATGTGGGAAGGGGGGCAGCCCCAGCATTTT
. TRBJ1-3 once TRBV30 CAWRPGGTIYF TGTGCCTGGAGACCGGGAGGCACCATATATTTT
. TRBJ1-1 . TRBV6-6 CASLNRRLYTEAFF TGTGCCAGCCTCAACAGACGGCTTTACACTGAAGCTTTCTTT
. TRBJ2-7 . TRBV10-1 CASRTGLFAYEQYF TGCGCCAGCAGGACCGGACTCTTCGCCTACGAGCAGTACTTC
. TRBJ2-1 . TRBV27 CAGGRSYNEQFF TGTGCCGGGGGGCGGTCCTACAATGAGCAGTTCTTC
. TRBJ2-1 . TRBV3-1/TRBV3-2 CASSQPASGGPHRLRQFF TGTGCCAGCAGCCAACCCGCTAGTGGCGGGCCCCACCGACTACGGCAGTTCTTC
. TRBJ2-2 . TRBV11-3 CASSIGTGTGELFF TGTGCCAGCAGCATTGGGACGGGCACCGGGGAGCTGTTTTTT
. TRBJ1-6 . TRBV7-9 CASSLHDPLNSPLHF TGTGCCAGCAGCCTACATGACCCCTTGAATTCACCCCTCCACTTT
. TRBJ2-2 . TRBV27 CASSFPLGELFF TGTGCCAGCAGTTTTCCCCTGGGGGAGCTGTTTTTT
. TRBJ1-5 . TRBV11-2 CASSLGVGSNQPQHF TGTGCCAGCAGCTTAGGGGTTGGTAGCAATCAGCCCCAGCATTTT
TRBD1 TRBJ1-6 . TRBV19 CASNRRGPSYNSPLHF TGTGCCAGTAACCGCAGGGGGCCCTCCTATAATTCACCCCTCCACTTT
TRBD2 TRBJ2-7 few TRBV9 CASSVSAGGLNEQYF TGTGCCAGCAGCGTATCTGCGGGAGGTCTGAACGAGCAGTACTTC
. TRBJ2-5 . TRBV7-2 CASSLVMSAINQETQYF TGTGCCAGCAGCTTAGTTATGTCTGCGATCAACCAAGAGACCCAGTACTTC
. TRBJ1-5 . TRBV28 CASSFPWYSNQPQHF TGTGCCAGCAGTTTTCCCTGGTATAGCAATCAGCCCCAGCATTTT